This T cell receptor beta chain was found in a study of blood T cells in healthy people across ages (dated by TCRdb to about 2015). About the full investigation: In model experiments, roughly one uniquely barcoded TCR beta cDNA molecule per two T cells was captured by template switching. Age-related changes in TCR beta repertoire diversity were measured in the study by deep sequencing normalized with unique cDNA molecular identifiers. Two additional independent replicas of 1 million unique cDNA reads from the same blood draw were analyzed for two donors (one aged 18 to 30 and one aged 80 or older). The donors were split into four age groups: young (average around 16 years), middle-aged (nearly 40), aged (approximately 60) and long-lived (about 82). Donors of different ages were randomly distributed across sequencing lanes to avoid experimental bias. Points the paper makes about the study in general: Estimates of total diversity based on one million sequenced T cells were regarded as lower bounds and as underestimates. A strong correlation was found between observed TCR beta diversity and the percentage of naive T cells measured by flow cytometry. As age increased, observed TCR beta diversity per million T cells dropped in a roughly linear way, and a significant reduction was already evident by age about 40. Compared with the aged group, more naive CD4+ T cells, fewer expanded clones and increased TCR diversity were shown by the long-lived group, suggesting age selection. Donor CMV infection status was unknown, potentially confounding age-related changes in expanded clonotypes. Because profiling used bulk unsorted PBMCs, naive and antigen-experienced compartments could not be compared conclusively.

With respect to this clonotype: Its antigen is unknown. Within one base of it there is no much larger clone, and no base qualities were kept.

Library preparation used 5' RACE. Sequencing used an Illumina HiSeq 2500. A second about 6 to 11 cycle PCR used a sample-barcoded 5' primer and a J-beta primer mix. A template-switch 5' adaptor carrying 12 random nucleotides introduced a unique molecular identifier onto each TCR beta cDNA molecule. At least 2.5 million CDR3-containing paired-end reads were obtained from each sample. First-strand cDNA was synthesized from all RNA with the Mint cDNA synthesis kit, primed by a TRBC-specific oligonucleotide. All cDNA was treated with uracil-DNA glycosylase and then went through a first 18-cycle PCR with the universal primers M1SS and BC2_uni_R. As for how the authors treated the data: Normalization of each sample was performed by random selection of 1 million high-quality reads, each carrying a distinct molecular identifier. Instead of being binned into consensus sequences, reads with shared molecular identifiers were discarded. MiTCR, run with a Q25 quality threshold and the strictest error-elimination algorithm, handled CDR3 identification, clonotype clustering and error correction. A nonparametric unseen species model using Euler transformation provided a lower-bound estimate of total TCR beta diversity. TCRdb's own reprocessing of the public reads used fastp at Q25 and MiXCR and kept productive beta chains. Each CDR3 protein gets just one entry, which takes the most common genes and DNA from the rows behind it. The V and J calls were determined by TCRdb, not by the authors. Within this sample are 1.5 million to 1.8 million distinct CDR3 sequences, with under 55% of them counted one time only. Together, the top ten hold about 4.1% of the sample.

Donors were roughly 40 systemically healthy Caucasian individuals from Russia aged roughly 6 to 95 years. Each donor gave 9 to 10 milliliters of peripheral blood, collected into EDTA-treated Vacutainer tubes. Ficoll-Paque density-gradient centrifugation was used to isolate PBMCs, with at least 6.5 million per sample. Trizol reagent was used to extract total RNA from PBMCs, with at least 6 micrograms per sample. Naive CD45RAhigh/CD27high T cell percentages were measured by flow cytometry on a PBMC aliquot from every donor. Germline trimming: 10 bases from V, 8 bases from J; junction bases outside gene matches: 18. The CDR3, from cysteine to phenylalanine, totals 15 residues. The entry retains the CDR3 DNA only, 45 bases that are in frame from base 1. From the germline V gene, CDR1 is ENHRY and CDR2 is SYGVKD.

Recombination joined TRBV10-3 with TRBJ2-7; 9 bases in the middle match TRBD1. The TCR was taken from a young woman in good health. The specimen sequenced was blood. The sequenced DNA: TGTGCCACCCAGCCTCACGGGACAGGGATTAGTAAGCAGTACTTC. This translates into CATQPHGTGISKQYF.